The T cell receptor (beta chain) under discussion was sequenced for a study of blood T cells in healthy people across ages. Germline CDR1 and CDR2: SGHDN and FVKESK. This CDR3 contains 13 residues. Alongside a J-beta primer mix, a sample-barcoded 5' primer served in a second PCR lasting roughly 7 to 11 cycles. Tags on each cDNA molecule came from a template-switch adaptor with 12 random nucleotides. A single record per CDR3 protein comes from TCRdb applying MiXCR to the 5' RACE reads. The sample lists fewer than 1,000,000 distinct CDR3 sequences, 46% occurring once. About this clonotype: Germline and junction disagree at one end, which may indicate a read error.

The sequence came from a man at least 80 years old in good health. Sequenced sample: blood. This sequence joins TRBV14 and TRBJ2-3; no firm D call. The chain's CDR3 is CASRQEPTDTQYF. DNA for the CDR3: TGTGCCAGCAGGCAAGAGCCCACAGATACGCAGTATTTT.